This T cell receptor beta chain was captured in a study of blood T cell repertoires in COVID-19. Whole-study context: Donors in the United States, Italy and Spain gave samples during acute or convalescent COVID-19.

Clones were sequenced by immunoSEQ multiplex PCR, and TCRdb holds only the in-frame ones, with some missing. This sample has approximately 46,000 clones, with roughly four fifths found just once. CDR1 and CDR2 (germline): SGHTA, FQGTGA. This CDR3 spans 14 amino acids. V lost 4 bases and J lost 15; bases outside the gene matches: 8. The receptor was isolated from a woman between 55 and 75 years old with acute or convalescent COVID-19. The sample taken for sequencing was peripheral blood. V gene TRBV7-3 combines with J gene TRBJ2-1; 14 positions agree with TRBD2. As DNA, the CDR3 is TGTGCCAGCAGCTACGGGACTAGCGGGGGCCCGTGGTTCTTC. Protein product: CASSYGTSGGPWFF.